Each of the 21 T cell receptor beta chains below was sequenced from the same sample in a study of blood T cells in healthy people across ages. Primers used in a second PCR of about 7 to 12 cycles were a sample-barcoded 5' primer and a J-beta primer mix. MiXCR, run by TCRdb on the 5' RACE reads, gives a single entry per CDR3 protein. The table shows approximately 780,000 distinct CDR3 sequences, with roughly 25% occurring only once. Separately, the same data were catalogued under a study of T cells of mothers and their children.

The sequenced material came from blood. The receptors come from a boy between 10 and 17 years old in good health.

J is TRBJ2-2 and V is TRBV10-3; 7 nucleotides line up with TRBD2. The CDR3 loop spans 16 amino acids. From germline, CDR1 is ENHRY and CDR2 SYGVKD. With V trimmed by 3 bases and J by 4 bases, 8 bases remained unmatched. Here the CDR3 DNA reads TGTGCCATCAGTGATTACGGGGGGATGGGCACCGGGGAGCTGTTTTTT. As protein: CAISDYGGMGTGELFF.

In this sample, this clonotype turned up many times. The chain combines TRBV7-9 with TRBJ1-2; 7 nucleotides line up with TRBD1. The CDR3 has 14 residues. V was pared by 6 bases and J by 4 bases, with 8 bases of the junction left unmatched. CDR1 is SEHNR and CDR2 is FQNEAQ in the germline V gene (reference sequence). Here the CDR3 DNA reads TGTGCCAGCAGTCTAGGGGGCGCGGGCTATGGCTACACCTTC. Protein product: CASSLGGAGYGYTF.

The CDR3 here is CSARVTLAGVGETQYF. The CDR3 nucleotides are TGCAGTGCTAGAGTAACACTAGCGGGGGTGGGAGAGACCCAGTACTTC. The chain combines TRBV20-1 with TRBJ2-5, with 11 nucleotides matching TRBD2. Germline V gene lookup returns CDR1 DFQATT and CDR2 SNEGSKA (reference sequence). Trimming cost V 1 base and J 4 bases; bases outside gene matches: 8. This CDR3 is built from 16 residues.

This clonotype was counted once. V gene TRBV7-9 combines with J gene TRBJ2-3; D may match TRBD1 or TRBD2 (5 bases each). CDR1 is SEHNR, CDR2 FQNEAQ, per germline (reference sequence). The V gene lost 1 base and the J gene lost 2 bases, with 10 bases spanning the gap. CDR3 length: 15 amino acids. In DNA form, the CDR3 reads TGTGCCAGCAGCTTAGGGGACGGATACACAGATACGCAGTATTTT. This sequence encodes CASSLGDGYTDTQYF.

The table lists this clonotype with a few counts. The CDR3 bases are TGTGCCAGCAGCTCAGGGGTCGGAGCTTTCTTT. Protein: CASSSGVGAFF. This sequence joins TRBV7-4 and TRBJ1-1, with D maybe TRBD1 (6 bases). Trimming removed 4 bases from V and 10 bases from J, with 10 bases in between. This CDR3 has 11 residues. CDR1 and CDR2 (germline): SGHVT, SQSDAQ. The full variable domain, with the rest looked up from reference TRBV7-4 and TRBJ1-1, is GAGVSQSPRYKVAKRGRDVALRCDSISGHVTLYWYRQTLGQGSEVLTYSQSDAQRDKSGRPSGRFSAERPERSVSTLKIQRTEQGDSAVYLCASSSGVGAFFGQGTRLTVV.

This clonotype was recorded a few times. The V and J genes are TRBV12-3 or TRBV12-4 and TRBJ2-5, with D possibly TRBD1 on 5 matching bases. V lost 5 bases to trimming and J lost 5 bases, with 12 bases between them. This CDR3 spans 13 amino acids. The CDR3 DNA sequence: TGTGCCAGCAGTGACCAGGGTAGGGAGACCCAGTACTTC. Its translation: CASSDQGRETQYF.

This clonotype was recorded a few times. J is TRBJ2-7 and V is TRBV5-1; 7 positions match TRBD2. The ends lost 2 bases at V and 6 bases at J; junction bases unmatched: 8. The length of the CDR3 is 14 residues. The germline gives CDR1 SGHRS, CDR2 YFSETQ. CDR3 sequence reads: CASSLSGASPEQYF. For the CDR3, the DNA is TGCGCCAGCAGCTTAAGCGGGGCTTCACCCGAGCAGTACTTC.

This clonotype has more than one count but fewer than ten. The chain is built from TRBV5-1 and TRBJ1-4; 12 bases agree with TRBD1. The CDR3 consists of 15 residues. Germline loops: CDR1 SGHRS, CDR2 YFSETQ. Trimming at V came to 1 base and at J to 8 bases, leaving 3 bases not matched to a gene. CDR3 residues: CASSLRDRGREKLFF. In nucleotides, the CDR3 is TGCGCCAGCAGCTTGCGGGACAGGGGGCGAGAAAAACTGTTTTTT.

The chain employs TRBV2 and TRBJ2-5; D possibly matches TRBD1 or TRBD2 (7 bases each). The J call may not be correct, given that the DNA end is closer to TRBJ2-1. CDR3 length: 14 amino acids. From germline, CDR1 is SNHLY and CDR2 FYNNEI. CDR3 DNA: TGTGCCAGCGGTATGGGAGGGGGCGGAAATGAGCAGTTCTTC. Translation: CASGMGGGGNEQFF.

This clonotype was seen more than once but under ten times. The CDR3 DNA reads TGTGCCAGCACGGTAGACGGGAGCACAGATACGCAGTATTTT. Its translation: CASTVDGSTDTQYF. The genes are TRBV12-3 or TRBV12-4 and TRBJ2-3, with unresolved D. The CDR3 consists of 14 residues. Trimming shortened V by 7 bases and J by 0 bases, and 11 bases separated the two germline ends.

This clonotype has only a few counts. The junction differs from germline at one of its ends, possibly a read error. The gene calls are TRBV6-5 and TRBJ1-1; D is possibly TRBD1 (5 bases). From germline, CDR1 is MNHEY and CDR2 SVGAGI. The CDR3 sequence is 13 residues long. The CDR3 reads CASSYSLTGRASF. The CDR3, as DNA: TGTGCCAGCAGTTACAGTCTTACGGGACGGGCTTCCTTT.

The chain has TRBV2 and TRBJ2-4, with D unclear. With 7 bases removed from V and 3 bases from J, the gap between germline ends came to 7 bases. This CDR3 is built from 12 residues. Germline CDR1 SNHLY, CDR2 FYNNEI. The DNA for the CDR3 is TGTGCCAGCAAGGAAGACAAAAACATTCAGTACTTC. It encodes CASKEDKNIQYF.

The chain combines TRBV20-1 with TRBJ2-7; 7 bases map to TRBD2. The last part of the DNA fits TRBJ2-5 better; the J call may be wrong. The CDR3 extends over 11 amino acids. Germline V gene lookup returns CDR1 DFQATT and CDR2 SNEGSKA (reference sequence). The CDR3 loop is CSVRGIKTQYF. Here the CDR3 DNA reads TGCAGTGTGCGGGGGATCAAGACCCAGTACTTC.

This clonotype was seen many times. The chain's CDR3 is CSVEILGTGGADEQYF. Here the CDR3 DNA reads TGCAGCGTTGAAATTTTAGGGACAGGGGGCGCCGACGAGCAGTACTTC. The chain joins TRBV29-1 to TRBJ2-7; TRBD1 matches 12 bases. V lost 2 bases and J lost 5; bases outside the gene matches: 10. The germline V gene encodes CDR1 SQVTM and CDR2 ANQGSEA. The CDR3 covers 16 residues.

The chain combines TRBV29-1 with TRBJ2-5, with D perhaps TRBD1 (5 bases). The DNA end is a closer match to TRBJ2-7, so the J assignment may be wrong. The CDR3 loop spans 16 amino acids. The germline V gene encodes CDR1 SQVTM and CDR2 ANQGSEA. The CDR3 nucleotides are TGCAGCGTTGAAGATCAGGGCCCCGCAGGCTCCTACGAGCAGTACTTC. This gives the protein CSVEDQGPAGSYEQYF.

The chain uses TRBV2 and TRBJ1-2, with 8 nucleotides matching TRBD1. This CDR3 comprises 13 residues. V gave up 9 bases and J gave up 4 bases; unmatched junction bases: 7. CDR1 and CDR2 (germline): SNHLY, FYNNEI. The CDR3 loop is CAREDRESYGYTF. CDR3 nucleotides: TGTGCCAGAGAGGACAGGGAGTCCTATGGCTACACCTTC.

This clonotype appeared once. V usage is TRBV5-1 and J usage is TRBJ2-5; D is ambiguous. V was clipped by 0 bases and J by 3 bases, with 18 bases between them. The CDR3 length is 17 residues. Germline loops: CDR1 SGHRS, CDR2 YFSETQ. The CDR3, as DNA: TGCGCCAGCAGCTTGGCCTCTATGAGCCTAGTCGAAGAGACCCAGTACTTC. It is translated as CASSLASMSLVEETQYF.

This clonotype was seen only a few times. V is TRBV29-1 and J is TRBJ1-2, with TRBD1 matching 7 bases. Per germline, CDR1 SQVTM and CDR2 ANQGSEA. The trim removed 4 bases at V and 5 bases at J, leaving 13 bases unmatched. The CDR3 is 15 residues long. The CDR3 region is CSVAAGTERPYGYTF. As DNA, the CDR3 is TGCAGCGTTGCCGCCGGGACAGAAAGGCCTTATGGCTACACCTTC. Filled out from reference TRBV29-1 and TRBJ1-2, the complete variable domain reads SAVISQKPSRDICQRGTSLTIQCQVDSQVTMMFWYRQQPGQSLTLIATANQGSEATYESGFVIDKFPISRPNLTFSTLTVSNMSPEDSSIYLCSVAAGTERPYGYTFGSGTRLTVV.

The chain employs TRBV7-6 and TRBJ2-3; 9 nucleotides agree with TRBD2. Unmatched junction bases numbered 5, after V lost 1 base and J lost 3 bases. The CDR3 is 16 amino acids. In germline, CDR1 is SGHVS, CDR2 FNYEAQ. The CDR3 nucleotides read TGTGCCAGCAGCTTAGTGGCTAGCGGGATGACAGATACGCAGTATTTT. It codes for CASSLVASGMTDTQYF.

The chain combines TRBV6-2 or TRBV6-3 with TRBJ2-7; no reliable D call. V was cut by 2 bases and J by 1 base, with 15 bases left in between. The CDR3 has 16 amino acids. Looked up from germline, CDR1 is MNHEY and CDR2 is SVGEGT. Here the CDR3 reads CASSYRTGFLSYEQYF. The CDR3 DNA is TGTGCCAGCAGTTACCGAACGGGTTTCCTATCCTACGAGCAGTACTTC.

The table lists this clonotype with a count of one. This chain links TRBV9 with TRBJ2-2, with D possibly being TRBD1 or TRBD2 (6 bases each). Germline values: CDR1 SGDLS, CDR2 YYNGEE. The V and J ends lost 2 bases and 6 bases respectively, with 11 bases between them. This CDR3 is built from 14 residues. CDR3 sequence reads: CASSVGGGAGELFF. The CDR3 DNA reads as TGTGCCAGCAGCGTCGGGGGCGGCGCCGGGGAGCTGTTTTTT.